The sample holds a few counts of the clone carrying this T cell receptor (beta chain). The data belong to a study of CD8+ T cells in alopecia areata. Study-wide background: Each of the treated patients was given oral tofacitinib, 5 to 10 mg twice daily, for moderate-to-severe alopecia areata.

Sample treatment: oral pan-JAK inhibitor, 5-10 mg twice daily. RNA was isolated and reverse transcribed to cDNA, the sequencing template. The protocol was immunoSEQ multiplex PCR, while the TCRdb copy is restricted to in-frame clones and leaves out a portion. The table includes 150,000 to 200,000 clones, less than 70% detected once. With 1 base clipped from V and 3 bases from J, the junction kept 12 bases outside the gene matches. The V gene's germline CDR1 is LGHNA and CDR2 YSLEER. The CDR3 loop spans 18 amino acids. The specimen was CD4+ T cells sorted from blood, collected between weeks 49 and 50, from a patient treated with tofacitinib. The rearrangement uses TRBV4-3 and TRBJ1-3, with TRBD1 identical over 7 bases. The sequence came from a human donor with alopecia areata. The CDR3 DNA is TGCGCCAGCAGCCAAGCCTACCGACAGGGAAGTCTTGGAAACACCATATATTTT. Its translation: CASSQAYRQGSLGNTIYF.